The table lists the clone carrying this TCR beta chain with a few counts. Its antigen is as yet unknown. The data belong to a study of TIL therapy for anti-PD-1-resistant metastatic lung cancer. Study context: Four tumors were EGFR-mutant and two were ALK-rearranged. Study results and caveats: This highly selected cohort may not generalize to typical lung cancer patients.

The CDR3 has 14 residues. Germline V gives CDR1 ENHRY, CDR2 SYGVKD. With 8 bases clipped from V and 4 bases from J, the junction kept 8 bases outside the gene matches. Regarding time point: pre-treatment sample, taken before nivolumab and TIL therapy. The immunoSEQ assay was v3. The table came from immunoSEQ multiplex PCR; TCRdb's copy has only in-frame clones and leaves some out. This sample yields tens of thousands of clones, of which 55% to 70% are seen a single time; 5.5% to 8.5% belongs to the top ten. The chain couples TRBV10-3 to TRBJ1-3, with 7 bases matching TRBD1. The receptor was derived from a person aged 30 to 80 with non-small cell lung cancer. This specimen consisted of blood, obtained at baseline. The CDR3, as DNA: TGTGCCATCGGATATACAGGGGCCGGAAACACCATATATTTT. Translated: CAIGYTGAGNTIYF.